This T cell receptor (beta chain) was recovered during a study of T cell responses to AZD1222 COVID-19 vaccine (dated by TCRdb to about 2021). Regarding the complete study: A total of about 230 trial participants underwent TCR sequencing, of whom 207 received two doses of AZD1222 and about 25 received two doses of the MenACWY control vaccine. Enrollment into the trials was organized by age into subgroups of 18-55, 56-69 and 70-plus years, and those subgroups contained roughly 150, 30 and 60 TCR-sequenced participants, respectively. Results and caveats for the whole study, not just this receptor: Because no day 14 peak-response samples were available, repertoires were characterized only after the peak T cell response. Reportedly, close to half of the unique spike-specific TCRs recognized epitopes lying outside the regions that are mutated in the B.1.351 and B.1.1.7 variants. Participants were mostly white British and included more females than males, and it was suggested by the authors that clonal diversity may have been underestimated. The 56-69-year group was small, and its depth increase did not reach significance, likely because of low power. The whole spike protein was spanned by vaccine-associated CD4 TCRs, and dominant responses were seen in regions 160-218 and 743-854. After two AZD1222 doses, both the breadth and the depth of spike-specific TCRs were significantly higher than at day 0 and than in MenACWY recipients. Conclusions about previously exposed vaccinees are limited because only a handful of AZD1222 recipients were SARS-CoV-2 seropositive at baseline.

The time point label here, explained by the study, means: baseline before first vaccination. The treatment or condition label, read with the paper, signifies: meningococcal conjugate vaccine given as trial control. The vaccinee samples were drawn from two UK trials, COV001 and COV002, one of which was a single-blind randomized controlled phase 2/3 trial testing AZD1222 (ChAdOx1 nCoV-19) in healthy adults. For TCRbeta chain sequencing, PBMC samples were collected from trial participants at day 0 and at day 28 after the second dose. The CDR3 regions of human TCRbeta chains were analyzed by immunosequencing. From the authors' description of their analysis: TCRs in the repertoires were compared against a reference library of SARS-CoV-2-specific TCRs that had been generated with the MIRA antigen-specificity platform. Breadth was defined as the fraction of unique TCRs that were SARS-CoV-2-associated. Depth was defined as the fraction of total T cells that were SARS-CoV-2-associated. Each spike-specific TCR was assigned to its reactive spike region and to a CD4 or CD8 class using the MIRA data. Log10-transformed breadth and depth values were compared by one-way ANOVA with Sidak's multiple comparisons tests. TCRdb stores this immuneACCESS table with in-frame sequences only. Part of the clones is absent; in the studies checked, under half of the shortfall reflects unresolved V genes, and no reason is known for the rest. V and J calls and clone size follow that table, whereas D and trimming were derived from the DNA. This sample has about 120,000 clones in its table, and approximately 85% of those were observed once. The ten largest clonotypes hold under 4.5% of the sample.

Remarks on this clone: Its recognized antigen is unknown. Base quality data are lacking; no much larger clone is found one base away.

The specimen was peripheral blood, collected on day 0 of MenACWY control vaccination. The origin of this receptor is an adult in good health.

CDR3 sequence: CASSLEGPSSNTQYF. The DNA sequence is as follows: TGTGCCAGCAGCTTAGAGGGACCCAGTTCGAATACGCAGTATTTT. This receptor chain uses TRBV7-2 and TRBJ2-3; the D gene assignment is perhaps TRBD1 or TRBD2, with each matching 5 bases. The trim is 1 base for V and 7 bases for J, with a gap of 15 bases between the germline ends. CDR1 SGHTA and CDR2 FQGNSA are derived from the germline V gene. Spanning cysteine to phenylalanine, the CDR3 consists of 15 amino acids. Only the CDR3 portion is preserved as DNA: 45 bases, with reading frame beginning at the first base.